Listed here are 22 T cell receptor beta chains from one sample, sequenced in a study of regulatory T cells in long-lasting Graves disease (dated by TCRdb to the early 2020s). The time point label on this specimen signifies: newly diagnosed GD, antithyroid drugs for less than 3 months. For both TCR sequencing and RNA sequencing, RNA was extracted from PBMCs using TRIzol. Libraries were constructed by multiplex PCR. The sample was run on an Illumina HiSeq 4000. TCR beta libraries were built with iRepertoire HTBI primers and Arm-PCR amplification of CDR3 regions. TCRdb itself trimmed the public reads at Q25 with fastp, ran MiXCR and retained productive beta chains. CDR3 protein duplicates are merged, each entry listing the most common genes and DNA. The sample profile shows about 370,000 distinct CDR3 sequences; around 16% of them were found once. The ten largest clones take up over 20% of the sample.

The sequencing used peripheral blood mononuclear cells (PBMCs), collected at new diagnosis, from a patient treated with antithyroid drugs. All receptors derive from a female donor with Graves disease.

There are many counts of this clonotype. The J gene is TRBJ1-1, the V gene TRBV3-1; D is perhaps TRBD1 (6 bases). Germline-derived CDR1 and CDR2 are LGHDT and YNNKEL (reference sequence). The V end lost 4 bases, the J end lost 4 bases, and 13 bases lay between the germline ends. This CDR3 spans 14 amino acids. The CDR3 sequence: CASSPGGGVTEAFF. CDR3 bases: TGTGCCAGCAGCCCTGGCGGGGGCGTCACTGAAGCTTTCTTT.

The chain joins TRBV5-4 to TRBJ2-2; D remains ambiguous. The germline V and J ends were trimmed by 0 bases and 6 bases, with 12 bases remaining between them. This CDR3 region has 15 residues. Germline lookup yields CDR1 SGHNT and CDR2 YYREEE (reference sequence). CDR3 sequence: CASSLVTVNSGELFF. CDR3 nucleotide sequence: TGTGCCAGCAGCTTGGTAACAGTAAATTCCGGGGAGCTGTTTTTT.

This clonotype came up a few times. The chain recombines TRBV6-5 with TRBJ2-1; D perhaps matches TRBD2 (5 bases). CDR3 length equals 18 residues. V was pared by 2 bases and J by 0 bases, with 17 bases between. The germline V gene encodes CDR1 MNHEY and CDR2 SVGAGI. CDR3 in amino acids: CASSYDSRGPSSYNEQFF. The CDR3 bases are TGTGCCAGCAGTTACGACTCTCGAGGGCCCAGCTCCTACAATGAGCAGTTCTTC.

This clonotype was counted a few times. This rearrangement joins TRBV27 to TRBJ1-5, with 9 bases that match TRBD1. This CDR3 is 14 amino acids long. Unmatched junction bases numbered 4, after V lost 3 bases and J lost 7 bases. The germline CDR1 and CDR2 sequences are MNHEY and SMNVEV (reference sequence). CDR3 sequence (DNA): TGTGCCAGCAGTTTCGGACAGGGGATCCAGCCCCAGCATTTT. Residues: CASSFGQGIQPQHF.

For this clonotype: This sequence may be a read error, since a much larger clone differs from it by one base. This chain uses TRBV9 with TRBJ2-3, with D maybe TRBD2 (5 bases). CDR3 size: 16 residues. Germline CDR1 and CDR2: SGDLS and YYNGEE. Trimming shortened V by 2 bases and J by 3 bases, and 16 bases separated the two germline ends. CDR3: CASSVALEGSTDTQYF. The DNA of the CDR3 is TGTGCCAGCAGCGTCGCCCTAGAGGGAAGTACAGATACGCAGTATTTT.

Notes on this clonotype: A much larger clonotype is one base distant, so this may be a read error. The chain joins TRBV10-3 to TRBJ2-1, with D perhaps TRBD2 (5 bases). This CDR3 spans 13 amino acids. V lost 6 bases and J lost 7, with 13 bases in between. From germline, CDR1 is ENHRY and CDR2 SYGVKD. The CDR3 loop reads CAISRRGENEQFF. CDR3 sequence (DNA): TGTGCCATCAGCAGACGGGGTGAGAATGAGCAGTTCTTC.

Ten or more counts support this clonotype. The gene calls are TRBV2 and TRBJ1-2, with TRBD1 matching over 8 bases. After removal of 4 bases from V and 5 bases from J, the junction contained 12 bases not matched to a gene. This CDR3 is 16 amino acids long. Germline-derived CDR1 and CDR2 are SNHLY and FYNNEI. The CDR3 nucleotides read TGTGCCAGCAGTGTAATTTCGTGGAACAGGGGGTATGGCTACACCTTC. Translated: CASSVISWNRGYGYTF. The whole variable domain, filled in from reference TRBV2 and TRBJ1-2, reads EPEVTQTPSHQVTQMGQEVILRCVPISNHLYFYWYRQILGQKVEFLVSFYNNEISEKSEIFDDQFSVERPDGSNFTLKIRSTKLEDSAMYFCASSVISWNRGYGYTFGSGTRLTVV.

There are many counts of this clonotype. The chain joins TRBV6-1 to TRBJ1-1; unclear D gene. V was shortened by 7 bases and J by 4 bases, with 13 bases between the two germline ends. Germline V CDR1 and CDR2: MNHNS, SASEGT. The CDR3 consists of 13 residues. The CDR3: CASNPLGSTEAFF. The CDR3 DNA reads TGTGCCAGCAACCCCCTAGGTAGCACTGAAGCTTTCTTT.

Many counts were recorded for this clonotype. The chain is built from TRBV5-5 and TRBJ2-5; the match to TRBD2 covers 7 bases. CDR3 length: 15 residues. CDR1 and CDR2 from the germline V gene are SGHKS and YYEKEE (reference sequence). V shed 1 base, J shed 6 bases, and the junction held 9 bases outside the gene matches. CDR3: CASSLTLGGLKTQYF. Here the CDR3 DNA reads TGTGCCAGCAGCTTGACGTTGGGGGGGTTAAAGACCCAGTACTTC.

This clonotype was recorded many times. The gene calls are TRBV20-1 and TRBJ2-3; D unresolved. In germline, CDR1 is DFQATT, CDR2 SNEGSKA (reference sequence). The CDR3 length is 12 residues. V was pared by 8 bases and J by 1 base, with 10 bases between. The CDR3: CSWRWRTDTQYF. In DNA, the CDR3 is TGCAGTTGGCGGTGGCGCACAGATACGCAGTATTTT.

This clonotype was detected ten times or more. With a much larger clone just one base away, this may be a read error. The chain employs TRBV20-1 and TRBJ1-1; D not resolved. Germline assignment: CDR1 DFQATT and CDR2 SNEGSKA (reference sequence). The length of the CDR3 is 11 residues. V was trimmed by 3 bases and J by 7 bases, leaving 9 bases between them. The CDR3 sequence is CSASLGCEAFF. CDR3 DNA: TGCAGTGCTAGCCTCGGCTGTGAAGCTTTCTTT.

This rearrangement joins TRBV7-2 to TRBJ2-1, with a weak D call TRBD2 (5 bases). Deletions cut 6 bases from V and 4 bases from J, with 31 bases between. Germline assignment: CDR1 SGHTA and CDR2 FQGNSA. The CDR3 has 20 amino acids. The CDR3 region is CASSEALSSGRLLFYNEQFF. CDR3 coding DNA: TGTGCCAGCAGTGAAGCGCTTAGCTCGGGGAGACTTCTTTTTTACAATGAGCAGTTCTTC.

CDR3 DNA sequence: TGTGCCAGCAGAGGCTGGGTTAATGAGCAGTTCTTC. Residues: CASRGWVNEQFF. The chain uses TRBV27 and TRBJ2-1; D remains ambiguous. Germline V gives CDR1 MNHEY, CDR2 SMNVEV (reference sequence). The CDR3 sequence is 12 residues long. V was cut by 6 bases and J by 7 bases, with 10 bases left in between.

This clonotype has a single count. The rearrangement joins TRBV9 to TRBJ2-2; TRBD2 matches 11 bases. Germline loops: CDR1 SGDLS, CDR2 YYNGEE. The length of the CDR3 is 18 residues. V lost 4 bases, J lost 4 bases, and 12 bases stayed unmatched. In DNA form, the CDR3 reads TGTGCCAGCAGCTTAGCTCGTCTAGCGGGGGGTGTCACCGGGGAGCTGTTTTTT. Its translation is CASSLARLAGGVTGELFF.

This clonotype was counted at least ten times. The J gene is TRBJ2-7, the V gene TRBV28; D is undetermined. The germline V and J ends were trimmed by 6 bases and 5 bases, with 8 bases remaining between them. From germline, CDR1 is MDHEN and CDR2 SYDVKM. The CDR3 runs to 11 residues. The CDR3 sequence: CASSLLDEQYF. CDR3 nucleotide sequence: TGTGCCAGCAGCCTCCTCGACGAGCAGTACTTC.

CDR3 nucleotides: TGTGCCAGCAGCTCGCAGACAGGGGGAGGAGAGACCCAGTACTTC. It yields the protein CASSSQTGGGETQYF. The chain joins TRBV7-2 to TRBJ2-5, with TRBD1 matching 9 bases. This CDR3 has 15 amino acids. Germline CDR1 SGHTA, CDR2 FQGNSA. V lost 4 bases, J lost 4 bases, and 7 bases stayed unmatched. The full variable domain, its missing parts supplied by reference TRBV7-2 and TRBJ2-5, is GAGVSQSPSNKVTEKGKDVELRCDPISGHTALYWYRQSLGQGLEFLIYFQGNSAPDKSGLPSDRFSAERTGGSVSTLTIQRTQQEDSAVYLCASSSQTGGGETQYFGPGTRLLVL.

This clonotype was seen many times. The chain joins TRBV6-2 or TRBV6-3 to TRBJ1-2; D is uncertain. The length of the CDR3 is 12 residues. Trimming shortened V by 2 bases and J by 8 bases, and 9 bases separated the two germline ends. The germline V gene has CDR1 MNHEY and CDR2 SVGEGT. The CDR3, as DNA: TGTGCCAGCAGTTACCATCCTTCGGGCTACACCTTC. Its protein is CASSYHPSGYTF.

This clonotype was seen ten or more times. The V call is TRBV27, the J call TRBJ1-5, with D possibly being TRBD1 (5 bases). The CDR3 runs to 15 residues. V was cut by 0 bases and J by 4 bases, with 10 bases left in between. Germline CDR1 and CDR2: MNHEY and SMNVEV (reference sequence). DNA for the CDR3: TGTGCCAGCAGTTTATCGGGGCAGAGAAATCAGCCCCAGCATTTT. Its protein product is CASSLSGQRNQPQHF.

The sample holds many counts of this clonotype. This chain links TRBV5-6 with TRBJ2-1; the D gene could be TRBD1 or TRBD2 (6 bases each). The CDR3 length is 16 residues. Germline V gene data show CDR1 as SGHDT and CDR2 as YYEEEE. Trimming stripped 3 bases from V and 9 bases from J, with 22 bases between. CDR3: CASSSLLGGAFGEQFF. CDR3 in DNA: TGTGCCAGCAGCTCCTTATTGGGGGGCGCTTTCGGTGAGCAGTTCTTC.

The V gene is TRBV6-5, the J gene TRBJ1-2; D is perhaps TRBD1 (6 bases). Germline values: CDR1 MNHEY, CDR2 SVGAGI. The CDR3 spans 15 residues. Trimming shortened V by 1 base and J by 2 bases, and 11 bases separated the two germline ends. This CDR3 is CASSYLDSNNYGYTF. CDR3 bases: TGTGCCAGCAGTTACTTGGACAGCAACAACTATGGCTACACCTTC.

V is TRBV28 and J is TRBJ1-6, with TRBD1 identical over 9 bases. Germline V gene lookup returns CDR1 MDHEN and CDR2 SYDVKM. There are 17 residues in the CDR3. V lost 5 bases and J lost 10; bases outside the gene matches: 15. This CDR3 reads CASSLTGDRVSGSPLHF. The CDR3, as DNA: TGTGCCAGCAGTCTTACCGGGGACAGGGTTAGTGGGTCACCCCTCCACTTT.

The V call is TRBV11-2, the J call TRBJ2-4, with D perhaps TRBD1 (6 bases). V was clipped by 1 base and J by 2 bases, with 15 bases between them. There are 17 residues in the CDR3. The germline CDR1 and CDR2 sequences are SGHAT and FQNNGV. In DNA, the CDR3 is TGTGCCAGCAGCTTAGCGTTTTTTGGGGGCACCAAAAACATTCAGTACTTC. It codes for CASSLAFFGGTKNIQYF.